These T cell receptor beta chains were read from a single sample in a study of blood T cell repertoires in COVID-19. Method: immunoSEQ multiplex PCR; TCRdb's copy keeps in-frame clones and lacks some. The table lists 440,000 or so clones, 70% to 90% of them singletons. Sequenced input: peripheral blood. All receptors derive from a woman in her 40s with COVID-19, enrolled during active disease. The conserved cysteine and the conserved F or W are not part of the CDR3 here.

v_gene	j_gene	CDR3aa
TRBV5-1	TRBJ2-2	ASSLAPTSTGELF
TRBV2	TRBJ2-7	ASSENRVGYEQY
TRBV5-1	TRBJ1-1	ASGREGGGAEAF
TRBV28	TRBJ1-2	ASRSSSGIYGYT
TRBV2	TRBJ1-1	ASSVRGISLNTEAF
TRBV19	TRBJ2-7	ASRVDGESYEQY
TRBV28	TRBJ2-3	ASSSTSGSKTDTQY
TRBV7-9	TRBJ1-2	ASSREGYT
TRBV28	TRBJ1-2	ASSGTGRMIYGYT
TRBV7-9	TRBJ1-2	ASSLGAGTGGYT
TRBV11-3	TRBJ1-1	ASSQQGDTEAF
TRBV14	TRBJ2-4	ASSQDSQWLGSIAKNIQY
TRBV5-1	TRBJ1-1	ASKDQGMNTEAF
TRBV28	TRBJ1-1	ASSPPDGQGNTEAF
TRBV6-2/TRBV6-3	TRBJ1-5	ASSPPTGPYSNQPQH
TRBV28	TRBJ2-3	ASSSGGQGTDTQY
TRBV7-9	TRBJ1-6	ASSSPPGQGMGSPLH
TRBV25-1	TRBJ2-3	ASSDSRLASTDTQY
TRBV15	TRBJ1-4	ATSRGQGAVEKLF
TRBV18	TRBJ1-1	ASSPLAGEGRAF
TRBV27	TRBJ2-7	ASSFGSGQGLNEQY
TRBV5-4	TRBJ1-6	ASSLPGGGSYNSPLH
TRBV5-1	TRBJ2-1	ASSLGQGYNEQF
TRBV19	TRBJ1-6	ASSLQQGGSYNSPLH
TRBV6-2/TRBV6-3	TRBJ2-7	ASSYGDSGFYEQY
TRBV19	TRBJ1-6	ASSIWDSNSPLH
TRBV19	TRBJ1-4	ASSRQRQAGEKLF
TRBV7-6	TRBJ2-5	ASSFNKKGTEETQY
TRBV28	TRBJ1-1	ASTYTGIMNTEAF
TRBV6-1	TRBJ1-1	ASSDDRTNTEAF
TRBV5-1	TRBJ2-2	ASSFSSGRGNTGELF
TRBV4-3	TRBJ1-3	ASRDSGLGNTIY
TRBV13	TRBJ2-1	ASSLGQEGHEQF
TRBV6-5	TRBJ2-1	ASSSGGEQF
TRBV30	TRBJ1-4	AWNRGPATNEKLF